This T cell receptor beta chain was retrieved from a study of T cells in Graves' hyperthyroidism and ophthalmopathy. Germline assignment: CDR1 MNHNS and CDR2 SASEGT. This CDR3 comprises 12 residues. With 3 bases removed from V and 1 base from J, the gap between germline ends came to 3 bases. This clonotype has a count of ten or more. What it recognizes is unknown. The TCR beta CDR3 regions underwent amplification using RNA transcripts as the source. During a first-round RT-PCR of the TCR CDR3, the HTBI primer set was used. MiXCR, applied by TCRdb to the multiplex PCR reads, yields one record per CDR3 protein. The sample shows about 520,000 distinct CDR3 sequences, about 24% of them seen only once. Whole-study results and caveats: Ophthalmopathy onset followed model prediction by a median approximately six months.

Patients with ophthalmopathy all had a Clinical Activity Score of at least 3, a NOSPECS grade of at least 4 and duration under 3 months. The rearrangement links TRBV6-1 to TRBJ2-5; D not resolved. Material: blood. The clonotype originates from a woman in her thirties with Graves' ophthalmopathy. For the CDR3, the DNA is TGTGCCAGCAGTGACAGCCAAGAGACCCAGTACTTC. It is translated as CASSDSQETQYF.